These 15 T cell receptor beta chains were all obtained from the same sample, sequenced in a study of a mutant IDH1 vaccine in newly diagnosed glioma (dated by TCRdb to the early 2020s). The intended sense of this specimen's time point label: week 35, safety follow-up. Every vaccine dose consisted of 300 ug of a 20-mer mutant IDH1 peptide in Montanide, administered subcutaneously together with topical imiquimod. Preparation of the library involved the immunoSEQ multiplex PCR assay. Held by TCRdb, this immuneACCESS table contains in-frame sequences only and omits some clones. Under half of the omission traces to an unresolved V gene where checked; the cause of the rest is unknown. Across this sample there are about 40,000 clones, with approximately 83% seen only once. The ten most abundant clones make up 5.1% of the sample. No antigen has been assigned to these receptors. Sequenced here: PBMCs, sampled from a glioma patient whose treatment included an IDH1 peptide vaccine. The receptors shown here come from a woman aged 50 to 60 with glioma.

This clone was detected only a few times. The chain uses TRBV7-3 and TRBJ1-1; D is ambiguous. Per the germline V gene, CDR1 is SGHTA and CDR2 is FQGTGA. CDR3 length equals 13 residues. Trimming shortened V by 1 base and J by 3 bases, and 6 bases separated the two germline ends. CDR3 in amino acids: CASSLRSDTEAFF. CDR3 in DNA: TGTGCCAGCAGCTTAAGGTCGGACACTGAAGCTTTCTTT.

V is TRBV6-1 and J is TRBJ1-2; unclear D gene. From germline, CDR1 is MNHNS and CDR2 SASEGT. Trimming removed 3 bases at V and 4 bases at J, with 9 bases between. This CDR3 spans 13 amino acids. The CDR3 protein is CASSDVLPYGYTF. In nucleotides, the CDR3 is TGTGCCAGCAGTGATGTCCTCCCCTATGGCTACACCTTC.

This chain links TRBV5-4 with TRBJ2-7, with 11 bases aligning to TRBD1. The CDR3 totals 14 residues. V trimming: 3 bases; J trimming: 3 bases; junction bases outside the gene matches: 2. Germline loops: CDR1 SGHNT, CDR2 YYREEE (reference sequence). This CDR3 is CASSSGTGGYEQYF. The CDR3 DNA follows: TGTGCCAGCAGCTCCGGGACAGGGGGCTACGAGCAGTACTTC.

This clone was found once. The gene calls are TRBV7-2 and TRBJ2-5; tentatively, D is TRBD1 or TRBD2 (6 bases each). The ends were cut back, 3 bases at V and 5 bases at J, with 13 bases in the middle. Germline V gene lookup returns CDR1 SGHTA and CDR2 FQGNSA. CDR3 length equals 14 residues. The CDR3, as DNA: TGTGCCAGCAGCTTTGGGGGGCCAGCGGAGACCCAGTACTTC. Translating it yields CASSFGGPAETQYF. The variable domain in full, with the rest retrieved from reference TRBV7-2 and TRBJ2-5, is GAGVSQSPSNKVTEKGKDVELRCDPISGHTALYWYRQSLGQGLEFLIYFQGNSAPDKSGLPSDRFSAERTGGSVSTLTIQRTQQEDSAVYLCASSFGGPAETQYFGPGTRLLVL.

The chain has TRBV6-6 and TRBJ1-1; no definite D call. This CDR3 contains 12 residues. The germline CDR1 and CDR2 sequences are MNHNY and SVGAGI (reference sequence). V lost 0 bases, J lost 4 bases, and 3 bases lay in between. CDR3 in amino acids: CASSYSTTEAFF. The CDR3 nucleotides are TGTGCCAGCAGTTACTCGACCACTGAAGCTTTCTTT.

CDR3 in amino acids: CASSPASGSYYEQYF. The DNA of the CDR3 is TGTGCCAGCAGCCCTGCTAGCGGGAGTTACTACGAGCAGTACTTC. This sequence joins TRBV9 and TRBJ2-7, with 10 bases identical to TRBD2. CDR3 length: 15 amino acids. Per the germline V gene, CDR1 is SGDLS and CDR2 is YYNGEE. V lost 4 bases to trimming and J lost 3 bases; unmatched junction nucleotides: 7.

CDR3 residues: CASSVDSAGGTDTQYF. CDR3 nucleotide sequence: TGTGCCAGCAGCGTAGACTCTGCGGGGGGAACAGATACGCAGTATTTT. The V call is TRBV9, the J call TRBJ2-3, with 8 positions matching TRBD2. The CDR3 contains 16 residues. The V segment lost 0 bases and the J segment 3 bases; nucleotides outside the gene matches: 6. Germline assignment: CDR1 SGDLS and CDR2 YYNGEE. Combining the CDR3 with reference TRBV9 and TRBJ2-3 gives the whole variable domain DSGVTQTPKHLITATGQRVTLRCSPRSGDLSVYWYQQSLDQGLQFLIQYYNGEERAKGNILERFSAQQFPDLHSELNLSSLELGDSALYFCASSVDSAGGTDTQYFGPGTRLTVL.

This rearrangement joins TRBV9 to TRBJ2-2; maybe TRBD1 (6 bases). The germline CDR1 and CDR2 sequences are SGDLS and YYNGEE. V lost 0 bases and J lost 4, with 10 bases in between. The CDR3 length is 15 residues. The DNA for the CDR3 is TGTGCCAGCAGCGTAGGGACAGTTTTCACCGGGGAGCTGTTTTTT. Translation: CASSVGTVFTGELFF.

As DNA, the CDR3 is TGTGCCAGCAGTTACATTATCGGGACAGATAATTCACCCCTCCACTTT. It is translated as CASSYIIGTDNSPLHF. The chain has TRBV6-5 and TRBJ1-6, with 7 nucleotides matching TRBD1. CDR1 and CDR2 (germline): MNHEY, SVGAGI. The CDR3 spans 16 residues. The trim removed 2 bases at V and 5 bases at J, leaving 6 bases unmatched.

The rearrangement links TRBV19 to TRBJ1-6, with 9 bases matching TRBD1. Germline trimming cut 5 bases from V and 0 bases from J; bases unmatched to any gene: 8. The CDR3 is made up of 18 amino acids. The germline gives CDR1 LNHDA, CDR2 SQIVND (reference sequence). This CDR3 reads CASSPVIQGASYNSPLHF. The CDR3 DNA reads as TGTGCCAGTAGTCCGGTGATACAGGGGGCCTCCTATAATTCACCCCTCCACTTT.

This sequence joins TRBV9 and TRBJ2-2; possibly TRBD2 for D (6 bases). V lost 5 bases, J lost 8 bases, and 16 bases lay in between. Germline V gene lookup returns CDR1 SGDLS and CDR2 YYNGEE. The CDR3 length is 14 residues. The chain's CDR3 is CASRASGGRGELFF. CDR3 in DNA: TGTGCCAGCAGGGCCTCCGGGGGAAGAGGGGAGCTGTTTTTT.

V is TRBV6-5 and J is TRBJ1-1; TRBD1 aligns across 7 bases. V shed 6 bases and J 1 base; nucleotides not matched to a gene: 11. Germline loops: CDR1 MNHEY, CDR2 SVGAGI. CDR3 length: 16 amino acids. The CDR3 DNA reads TGTGCCAGCAGCTACGCTCCACAGGGGAAGAACACTGAAGCTTTCTTT. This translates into CASSYAPQGKNTEAFF.

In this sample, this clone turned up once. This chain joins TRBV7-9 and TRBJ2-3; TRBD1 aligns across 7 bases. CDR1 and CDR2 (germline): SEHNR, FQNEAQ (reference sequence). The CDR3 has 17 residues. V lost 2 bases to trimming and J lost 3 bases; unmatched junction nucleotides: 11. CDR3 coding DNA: TGTGCCAGCAGCTTATCCAGGACAGGACCAAAGACAGATACGCAGTATTTT. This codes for CASSLSRTGPKTDTQYF. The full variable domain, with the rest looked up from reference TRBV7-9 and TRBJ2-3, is DTGVSQNPRHKITKRGQNVTFRCDPISEHNRLYWYRQTLGQGPEFLTYFQNEAQLEKSRLLSDRFSAERPKGSFSTLEIQRTEQGDSAMYLCASSLSRTGPKTDTQYFGPGTRLTVL.

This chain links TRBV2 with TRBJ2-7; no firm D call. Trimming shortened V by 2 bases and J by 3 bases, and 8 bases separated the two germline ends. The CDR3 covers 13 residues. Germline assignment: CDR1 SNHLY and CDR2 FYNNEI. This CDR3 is CASSEWAFYEQYF. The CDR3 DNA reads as TGTGCCAGCAGTGAATGGGCGTTCTACGAGCAGTACTTC.

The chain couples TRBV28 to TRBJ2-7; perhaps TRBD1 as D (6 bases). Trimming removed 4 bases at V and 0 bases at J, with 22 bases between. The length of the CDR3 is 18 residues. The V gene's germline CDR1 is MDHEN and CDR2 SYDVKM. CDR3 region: CASSSNPRTGWGSYEQYF. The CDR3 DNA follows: TGTGCCAGCAGTTCCAACCCTCGAACAGGGTGGGGCTCCTACGAGCAGTACTTC.